Reported below is one TCR beta chain. TCRdb keeps only in-frame clones here, not all; method: immunoSEQ multiplex PCR. Of more than 95,000 clones in the sample, 70% to 75% were seen once. These data originate in a study of blood T cell repertoires in COVID-19. In germline, CDR1 is SQVTM, CDR2 ANQGSEA. V was pared by 5 bases and J by 5 bases, with 5 bases of the junction left unmatched. The CDR3 consists of 12 residues. The chain has TRBV29-1 and TRBJ2-7, with 8 bases that match TRBD2. The sequence was collected from a man between 60 and 70 years old with acute or convalescent COVID-19. The sample consisted of peripheral blood. CDR3 in DNA: TGCAGCGTTACGGGGGGGTCCCACGAGCAGTACTTC. Translation: CSVTGGSHEQYF.